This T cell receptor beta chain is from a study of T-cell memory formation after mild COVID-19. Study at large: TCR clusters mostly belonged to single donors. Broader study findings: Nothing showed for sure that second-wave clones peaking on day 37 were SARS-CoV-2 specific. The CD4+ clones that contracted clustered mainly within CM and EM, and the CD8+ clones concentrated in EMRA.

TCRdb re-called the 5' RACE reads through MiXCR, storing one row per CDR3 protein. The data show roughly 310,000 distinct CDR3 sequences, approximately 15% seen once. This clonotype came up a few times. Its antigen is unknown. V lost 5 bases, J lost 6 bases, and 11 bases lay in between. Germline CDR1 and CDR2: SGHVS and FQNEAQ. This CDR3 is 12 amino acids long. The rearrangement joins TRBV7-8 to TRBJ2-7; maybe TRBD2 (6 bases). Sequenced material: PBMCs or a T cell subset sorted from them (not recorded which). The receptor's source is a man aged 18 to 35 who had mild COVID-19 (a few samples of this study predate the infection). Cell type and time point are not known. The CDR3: CASSTLSGEQYF. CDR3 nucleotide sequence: TGTGCCAGCAGCACCCTTAGCGGCGAGCAGTACTTC.